This TCR beta chain comes out of a study of control samples from healthy donors and cancer patients. Germline values: CDR1 SGHRS, CDR2 YFSETQ. V lost 5 bases and J 1 base, leaving 15 bases between the germline ends. The CDR3 has 15 amino acids. Libraries were prepared by immunoSEQ multiplex PCR; TCRdb keeps only in-frame clonotypes and omits some of them. The data hold about 130,000 clones, with about 90% observed a single time. The chain uses TRBV5-1 and TRBJ1-1; tentative D call: TRBD1 (6 bases). The origin of this receptor is a woman aged 50 to 60 in good health. The specimen was blood. CDR3 nucleotides: TGCGCCAGCAGACAGCAGGGAGGGGGGAACACTGAAGCTTTCTTT. Amino acid sequence: CASRQQGGGNTEAFF.